The 28 T cell receptor beta chains listed next were all sequenced from one sample in a study of blood T cell repertoires in COVID-19 (dated by TCRdb to 2020 to 2022). The library was generated by the immunoSEQ multiplex PCR assay. Sourced from immuneACCESS, this table was stored by TCRdb with only in-frame sequences that have V and J called. A share of the clones is absent; for the studies checked, an unresolved V gene accounts for under half, and the remainder has no known explanation. In all, the sample holds about 380,000 clones, and roughly 80% of those were seen once. The top ten constitute 0.85% to 1.2% of the sample. The sequenced material came from peripheral blood. These receptors were collected from a human donor with acute or convalescent COVID-19. The donor label of this sample is uncertain.

The V call is TRBV7-8, the J call TRBJ1-5, with D unclear. Trimming removed 1 base from V and 9 bases from J, with 19 bases in between. This CDR3 is 16 amino acids long. The germline CDR1 and CDR2 sequences are SGHVS and FQNEAQ. CDR3 nucleotide sequence: TGTGCCAGCAGCTTAGACCGGGTCCCTTTATCTTGGCCCCAGCATTTT. This sequence encodes CASSLDRVPLSWPQHF.

CDR3: CASSPSGTGADTQYF. CDR3 nucleotides: TGTGCCAGCAGCCCTTCCGGGACAGGGGCAGATACGCAGTATTTT. The chain combines TRBV5-4 with TRBJ2-3; 10 positions match TRBD1. Trimming at V came to 4 bases and at J to 4 bases, leaving 6 bases not matched to a gene. CDR1 and CDR2 (germline): SGHNT, YYREEE (reference sequence). The CDR3 covers 15 residues.

The chain joins TRBV2 to TRBJ2-2, with D perhaps matching TRBD1 (6 bases). The V gene's germline CDR1 is SNHLY and CDR2 FYNNEI. The CDR3 covers 17 residues. Trimming cost V 1 base and J 0 bases, with 12 bases left between them. For the CDR3, the DNA is TGTGCCAGCAGTGAAGGACAGGTCCACCCGAACACCGGGGAGCTGTTTTTT. It specifies CASSEGQVHPNTGELFF.

The DNA for the CDR3 is TGTGCCAGCAGTTCCCCCCGGACTAGCGGGGGCCACAATGAGCAGTTCTTC. Translated: CASSSPRTSGGHNEQFF. The chain uses TRBV28 and TRBJ2-1; 13 bases agree with TRBD2. With V trimmed by 4 bases and J by 5 bases, 8 bases remained unmatched. In germline, CDR1 is MDHEN, CDR2 SYDVKM. The CDR3 is 17 residues long. Filled out from reference TRBV28 and TRBJ2-1, the complete variable domain reads DVKVTQSSRYLVKRTGEKVFLECVQDMDHENMFWYRQDPGLGLRLIYFSYDVKMKEKGDIPEGYSVSREKKERFSLILESASTNQTSMYLCASSSPRTSGGHNEQFFGPGTRLTVL.

This chain joins TRBV27 and TRBJ2-5; D call uncertain. Trimming removed 3 bases at V and 5 bases at J, with 10 bases between. This CDR3 is 13 amino acids long. Germline V CDR1 and CDR2: MNHEY, SMNVEV (reference sequence). CDR3 sequence: CASSFSSMETQYF. The CDR3 DNA reads TGTGCCAGCAGTTTTAGTAGTATGGAGACCCAGTACTTC.

J is TRBJ2-1 and V is TRBV9; 9 nucleotides line up with TRBD2. The CDR3 has 17 residues. V was pared by 1 base and J by 7 bases, with 12 bases of the junction left unmatched. CDR1 and CDR2 (germline): SGDLS, YYNGEE. CDR3 nucleotide sequence: TGTGCCAGCAGCGTATGGAGGGCGGGAGGGCCTACAAATGAGCAGTTCTTC. This codes for CASSVWRAGGPTNEQFF.

The chain recombines TRBV7-9 with TRBJ1-6; D not resolved. The CDR3 sequence is 14 residues long. CDR1 is SEHNR and CDR2 is FQNEAQ in the germline V gene (reference sequence). The germline V and J ends were trimmed by 1 base and 8 bases, with 9 bases remaining between them. The CDR3 sequence: CASSLDSTYSPLHF. Here the CDR3 DNA reads TGTGCCAGCAGCTTAGACAGCACATATTCACCCCTCCACTTT.

The chain recombines TRBV5-1 with TRBJ2-7; 7 nucleotides line up with TRBD2. There are 12 residues in the CDR3. From germline, CDR1 is SGHRS and CDR2 YFSETQ. The J segment lost 6 bases and the V segment lost 2 bases, leaving 2 bases of the junction unmatched. CDR3 in DNA: TGCGCCAGCAGCTTCGGGGGGAGCGAGCAGTACTTC. It is translated as CASSFGGSEQYF.

The V call is TRBV5-5, the J call TRBJ1-4; tentative D call: TRBD1 (5 bases). The ends were cut back, 4 bases at V and 5 bases at J, with 18 bases in the middle. The CDR3 is 16 amino acids. Germline CDR1 SGHKS, CDR2 YYEKEE (reference sequence). The CDR3 bases are TGTGCCAGCAGCCTAGCGCCGACAGCGCCGAATGAAAAACTGTTTTTT. Amino acids: CASSLAPTAPNEKLFF.

The V gene is TRBV28, the J gene TRBJ1-1, with TRBD1 matching over 9 bases. Trimming at V came to 10 bases and at J to 0 bases, leaving 6 bases not matched to a gene. CDR1 and CDR2 (germline): MDHEN, SYDVKM. The length of the CDR3 is 14 residues. The CDR3 sequence is CATLRDRVNTEAFF. CDR3 in DNA: TGTGCCACCCTTAGGGACAGGGTGAACACTGAAGCTTTCTTT.

V gene TRBV5-1 combines with J gene TRBJ2-3; D remains ambiguous. The CDR3 totals 17 residues. Trimming stripped 0 bases from V and 1 base from J, with 15 bases between. Germline V lookup: CDR1 SGHRS, CDR2 YFSETQ. The CDR3, as DNA: TGCGCCAGCAGCTTGGCCAAAAAGATAGAGCGCACAGATACGCAGTATTTT. It translates to CASSLAKKIERTDTQYF.

The V and J genes are TRBV9 and TRBJ2-3; weak D call: TRBD2 (6 bases). Trimming removed 0 bases from V and 2 bases from J, with 16 bases in between. This CDR3 has 17 amino acids. The germline gives CDR1 SGDLS, CDR2 YYNGEE. CDR3 sequence reads: CASSVALAGRYTDTQYF. The DNA for the CDR3 is TGTGCCAGCAGCGTAGCTCTCGCGGGGAGATACACAGATACGCAGTATTTT.

The V call is TRBV11-3, the J call TRBJ2-1, with 8 bases fitting TRBD2. This CDR3 is built from 15 residues. J gave up 4 bases and V 5 bases, and 7 bases lay outside the gene matches. In germline, CDR1 is SGHNT, CDR2 YENEEA. The CDR3 nucleotides read TGTGCCAGCAGCACAGACGGGACTAGTTACAATGAGCAGTTCTTC. This gives the protein CASSTDGTSYNEQFF.

The rearrangement links TRBV18 to TRBJ1-2, with 9 bases lining up with TRBD1. The V gene's germline CDR1 is KGHSH and CDR2 LQKENI. Trimming took 3 bases from V and 8 from J; bases not matched to a gene: 13. There are 16 residues in the CDR3. The CDR3 sequence: CASSPSRDRVRYGYTF. CDR3 nucleotide sequence: TGTGCCAGCTCACCCTCCCGGGACAGGGTTCGGTACGGCTACACCTTC.

The rearrangement uses TRBV12-5 and TRBJ1-5, with TRBD1 as a possible D gene (6 bases). CDR3 size: 17 residues. The germline V gene encodes CDR1 LGHNT and CDR2 FRNRAP. Trimming took off 0 bases at V and 3 bases at J, with 15 bases between the two ends. This CDR3 reads CASGLVHMGQSNQPQHF. Here the CDR3 DNA reads TGTGCTAGTGGTTTGGTTCATATGGGACAATCCAATCAGCCCCAGCATTTT.

The chain is built from TRBV5-5 and TRBJ2-3, with a weak D call TRBD2 (6 bases). Trimming took off 4 bases at V and 3 bases at J, with 12 bases between the two ends. Per the germline V gene, CDR1 is SGHKS and CDR2 is YYEKEE (reference sequence). This CDR3 has 14 residues. The CDR3 DNA reads TGTGCCAGCAGCCTGGACTATCTGACAGATACGCAGTATTTT. Residues: CASSLDYLTDTQYF.

A few counts support this clone. The rearrangement uses TRBV11-3 and TRBJ2-7, with no clear D. The CDR3 is 14 residues long. Trimming removed 0 bases from V and 7 bases from J, with 13 bases in between. Germline loops: CDR1 SGHNT, CDR2 YENEEA. CDR3 residues: CASSLDPTTREQYF. The CDR3 nucleotides read TGTGCCAGCAGCTTAGATCCGACAACGCGAGAGCAGTACTTC.

This chain joins TRBV12-3 or TRBV12-4 and TRBJ1-6; D possibly corresponds to TRBD1 (6 bases). This CDR3 comprises 13 residues. V dropped 3 bases and J dropped 13 bases, with 13 bases sitting between them. CDR3 residues: CASSLLLGAPLHF. CDR3 sequence (DNA): TGTGCCAGCAGTTTGTTATTGGGGGCCCCCCTCCACTTT.

J is TRBJ1-6 and V is TRBV5-1; no definite D call. CDR1 is SGHRS, CDR2 YFSETQ, per germline. The CDR3 is 15 residues long. V was pared by 4 bases and J by 5 bases, with 13 bases between. CDR3: CASSPFGPDNSPLHF. CDR3 bases: TGCGCCAGCAGCCCGTTTGGTCCGGATAATTCACCCCTCCACTTT.

A single count supports this clone. V is TRBV6-5 and J is TRBJ2-7; weak D call: TRBD2 (5 bases). V was cut by 6 bases and J by 3 bases, with 12 bases left in between. Germline assignment: CDR1 MNHEY and CDR2 SVGAGI. The CDR3 sequence is 13 residues long. The CDR3 nucleotides are TGTGCCAGCAGCCCCGCCGGGGACTACGAGCAGTACTTC. Amino acids: CASSPAGDYEQYF.

The V call is TRBV6-1, the J call TRBJ2-1, with D maybe TRBD2 (6 bases). V lost 2 bases, J lost 15 bases, and 14 bases lay in between. CDR1 and CDR2 from the germline V gene are MNHNS and SASEGT. This CDR3 comprises 12 residues. The CDR3 DNA reads as TGTGCCAGCAGTGAACAGTTGACTAGTCTGTTCTTC. Translation gives CASSEQLTSLFF.

This clone was observed once. The chain combines TRBV5-1 with TRBJ2-1, with TRBD1 as a possible D gene (5 bases). The CDR3 covers 15 residues. V was shortened by 1 base and J by 8 bases, with 16 bases between the two germline ends. In germline, CDR1 is SGHRS, CDR2 YFSETQ. The CDR3 DNA is TGCGCCAGCAGCTTGAGGGGAAGCTCAGGCTATGAGCAGTTCTTC. It encodes CASSLRGSSGYEQFF.

The chain links TRBV11-2 to TRBJ2-7; TRBD2 matches at 13 bases. This CDR3 spans 16 amino acids. Germline assignment: CDR1 SGHAT and CDR2 FQNNGV. J gave up 2 bases and V 1 base, and 2 bases lay outside the gene matches. In DNA form, the CDR3 reads TGTGCCAGCAGCTTAGGGGGACTAGCGGGAACCTACGAGCAGTACTTC. Translating gives CASSLGGLAGTYEQYF.

The chain joins TRBV18 to TRBJ1-5; 8 bases agree with TRBD1. V shed 3 bases, J shed 5 bases, and the junction held 6 bases outside the gene matches. The CDR3 extends over 15 amino acids. Germline CDR1 KGHSH, CDR2 LQKENI. The CDR3 region is CASSPSQGDHQPQHF. CDR3 coding DNA: TGTGCCAGCTCACCCTCACAGGGGGACCATCAGCCCCAGCATTTT.

This sequence joins TRBV28 and TRBJ1-2; possibly TRBD1 for D (5 bases). V was cut by 1 base and J by 6 bases, with 12 bases left in between. The CDR3 spans 14 residues. Per the germline V gene, CDR1 is MDHEN and CDR2 is SYDVKM. CDR3 sequence: CASSLLRGSDGYTF. The CDR3 DNA reads as TGTGCCAGCAGTTTATTAAGGGGATCAGATGGCTACACCTTC.

The chain has TRBV5-1 and TRBJ1-2, with 7 nucleotides matching TRBD1. The V gene end was trimmed by 5 bases and the J gene end by 3 bases; junction bases not matched to a gene: 4. The CDR3 sequence is 13 residues long. Germline V gene lookup returns CDR1 SGHRS and CDR2 YFSETQ. The CDR3: CASSRQGDYGYTF. CDR3 in DNA: TGCGCCAGCAGTCGACAGGGAGACTATGGCTACACCTTC.

This clone appeared once. The chain has TRBV19 and TRBJ1-1; a possible D gene is TRBD1 (5 bases). Trimming took 0 bases from V and 4 from J, leaving 15 bases between them. CDR1 is LNHDA, CDR2 SQIVND, per germline (reference sequence). The CDR3 runs to 16 residues. CDR3 sequence (DNA): TGTGCCAGTAGTATAGATTTACGGGGGATAGGCACTGAAGCTTTCTTT. Amino acid sequence: CASSIDLRGIGTEAFF.

The V and J genes are TRBV27 and TRBJ1-6; D perhaps matches TRBD1 (5 bases). From germline, CDR1 is MNHEY and CDR2 SMNVEV (reference sequence). Trimming cost V 3 bases and J 7 bases, with 10 bases left between them. This CDR3 spans 14 amino acids. The CDR3 DNA is TGTGCCAGCAGTTTCTGGGGGAGGAATTCACCCCTCCACTTT. It yields the protein CASSFWGRNSPLHF.